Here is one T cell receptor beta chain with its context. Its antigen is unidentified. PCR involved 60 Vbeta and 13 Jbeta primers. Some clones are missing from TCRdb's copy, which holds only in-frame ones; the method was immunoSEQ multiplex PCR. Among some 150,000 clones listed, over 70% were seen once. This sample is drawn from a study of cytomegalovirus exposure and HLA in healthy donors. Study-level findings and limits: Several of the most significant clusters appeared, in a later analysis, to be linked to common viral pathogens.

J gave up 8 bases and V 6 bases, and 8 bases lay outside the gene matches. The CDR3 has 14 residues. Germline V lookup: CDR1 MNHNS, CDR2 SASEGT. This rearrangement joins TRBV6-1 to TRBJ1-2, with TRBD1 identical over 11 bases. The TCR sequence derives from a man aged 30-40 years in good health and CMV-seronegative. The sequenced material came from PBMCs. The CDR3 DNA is TGTGCCAGCAGCCCGGGACAGGGGGTTTGGGGCTACACCTTC. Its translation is CASSPGQGVWGYTF.